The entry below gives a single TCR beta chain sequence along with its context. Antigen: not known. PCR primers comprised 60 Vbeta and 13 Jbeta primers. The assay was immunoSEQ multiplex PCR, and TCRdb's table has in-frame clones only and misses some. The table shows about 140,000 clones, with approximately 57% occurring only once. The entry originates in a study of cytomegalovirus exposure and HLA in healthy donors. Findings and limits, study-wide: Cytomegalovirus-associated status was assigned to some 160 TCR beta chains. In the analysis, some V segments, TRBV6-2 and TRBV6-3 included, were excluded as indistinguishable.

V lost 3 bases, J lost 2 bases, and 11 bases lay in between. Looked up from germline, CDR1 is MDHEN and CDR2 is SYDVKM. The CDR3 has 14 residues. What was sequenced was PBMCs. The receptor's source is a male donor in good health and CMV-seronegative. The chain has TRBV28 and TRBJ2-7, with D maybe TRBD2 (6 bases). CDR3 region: CASSFLAGTYEQYF. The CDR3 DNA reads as TGTGCCAGCAGTTTTCTCGCGGGGACCTACGAGCAGTACTTC.